The TCR beta chain under discussion was sequenced for a study of blood T cell repertoires in COVID-19. The wider study: From T cells, B-cell-depleted T cells, or PBMCs came the material, which was cDNA or gDNA.

Authors' data handling: Estimates of nucleated cell counts were drawn from the amplification of reference gene primers. The protocol was immunoSEQ multiplex PCR, while the TCRdb copy is restricted to in-frame clones and leaves out a portion. That table furnishes V, J and clone size, whereas the DNA furnished D and trimming. The sample contains approximately 290,000 clones, about nine tenths of which appear only once. CDR3 length: 13 residues. The germline V gene has CDR1 SGHNT and CDR2 YYREEE (reference sequence). The V end lost 3 bases, the J end lost 5 bases, and 11 bases lay between the germline ends.

The specimen was peripheral blood. This clonotype was sampled from a woman in her twenties or thirties with COVID-19, enrolled during active disease. The chain couples TRBV5-4 to TRBJ1-2, with D possibly TRBD1 on 6 matching bases. The DNA of the CDR3 is TGTGCCAGCAGCTCCCCAGGGGAGTATGGCTACACCTTC. Residues: CASSSPGEYGYTF. Full variable domain (missing parts from reference TRBV5-4 and TRBJ1-2): ETGVTQSPTHLIKTRGQQVTLRCSSQSGHNTVSWYQQALGQGPQFIFQYYREEENGRGNFPPRFSGLQFPNYSSELNVNALELDDSALYLCASSSPGEYGYTFGSGTRLTVV.